A single sample gave rise to the 3 T cell receptor beta chains below, sequenced in a study of blood T cell repertoires in COVID-19. Data came from immunoSEQ multiplex PCR; TCRdb stores just in-frame clones and leaves some out. The sample gives 130,000 to 150,000 clones, 80% to 90% of which show up once; approximately 4.2% is in the top ten. Sequencing was done on a sample of peripheral blood. Receptors originate from a woman aged 40 to 55 with acute or convalescent COVID-19.

The CDR3 nucleotides read TGTGCCAGCAGTTTACGTCCCTCCGGGAAGCCCCAGCATTTT. Its translation: CASSLRPSGKPQHF. The J gene is TRBJ1-5, the V gene TRBV28; D unresolved. Per germline, CDR1 MDHEN and CDR2 SYDVKM. The CDR3 is 14 amino acids. V gave up 2 bases and J gave up 8 bases, with 13 bases separating them. The full variable domain, with the rest looked up from reference TRBV28 and TRBJ1-5, is DVKVTQSSRYLVKRTGEKVFLECVQDMDHENMFWYRQDPGLGLRLIYFSYDVKMKEKGDIPEGYSVSREKKERFSLILESASTNQTSMYLCASSLRPSGKPQHFGDGTRLSIL.

This chain joins TRBV5-1 and TRBJ2-2; 9 bases line up with TRBD2. The CDR3 length is 17 residues. Germline V gene sequence: CDR1 SGHRS, CDR2 YFSETQ. The V gene end was trimmed by 0 bases and the J gene end by 0 bases; junction bases not matched to a gene: 3. This CDR3 reads CASSLGWTSANTGELFF. The CDR3 region has the DNA TGCGCCAGCAGCTTGGGGTGGACTAGCGCGAACACCGGGGAGCTGTTTTTT.

The gene calls are TRBV10-3 and TRBJ1-5; no clear D. Germline CDR1 is ENHRY and CDR2 is SYGVKD. The CDR3 is 11 residues long. Trimming cost V 2 bases and J 11 bases, with 7 bases left between them. The CDR3 sequence is CAISEGVTQHF. CDR3 nucleotides: TGTGCCATCAGTGAGGGAGTGACCCAGCATTTT.